This T cell receptor beta chain was captured in a study of shared clonotypes between healthy human individuals. The overall study: Three CD4 naive, three CD4 memory, two CD8 naive and one CD8 memory plate were used per donor. Study-level results: Of the naive CD4 clonotypes, roughly 5% were shared across a handful of donors.

Adults of Caucasian background living in Nashville, Tennessee made up all donors. V gave up 1 base and J gave up 4 bases; unmatched junction bases: 1. This CDR3 has 16 residues. Germline V CDR1 and CDR2: MNHEY, SMNVEV (reference sequence). Investigators spread the genomic DNA of each subset evenly over several immunoSEQ plates. The repertoire was sequenced with immunoSEQ multiplex PCR; TCRdb's copy has only in-frame clones and lacks some. The sample contains about 1 million clones, about 76% of which appear only once. As for this clone: Its antigen is unidentified.

Sequenced material: memory CD4+ T cells sorted from blood. Subset described: CD45RA-negative fraction. This receptor was taken from a man aged 18 to 29 in good health. The rearrangement joins TRBV27 to TRBJ2-5; 15 bases agree with TRBD2. CDR3 sequence (DNA): TGTGCCAGCAGTTTATGGACTAGCGGGGGGGCAGAGACCCAGTACTTC. It translates to CASSLWTSGGAETQYF.